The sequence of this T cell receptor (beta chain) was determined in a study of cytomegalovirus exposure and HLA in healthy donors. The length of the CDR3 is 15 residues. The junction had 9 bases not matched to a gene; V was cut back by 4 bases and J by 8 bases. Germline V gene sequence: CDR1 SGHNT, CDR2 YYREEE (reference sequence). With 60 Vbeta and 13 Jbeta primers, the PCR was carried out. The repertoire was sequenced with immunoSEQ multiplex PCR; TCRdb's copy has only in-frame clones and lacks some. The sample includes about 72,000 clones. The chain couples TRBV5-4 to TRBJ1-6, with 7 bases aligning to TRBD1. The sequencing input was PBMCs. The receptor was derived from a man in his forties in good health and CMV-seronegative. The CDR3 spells CASSRTTGKDSPLHF. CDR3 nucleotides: TGTGCCAGCAGCCGAACGACAGGGAAAGATTCACCCCTCCACTTT.